The entry below describes one T cell receptor beta chain. Its antigen is undetermined. In germline, CDR1 is MDHEN, CDR2 SYDVKM. V gave up 1 base and J gave up 3 bases; unmatched junction bases: 5. CDR3 length: 16 amino acids. This sample stems from a study of Graves' ophthalmopathy and Graves' hyperthyroidism. The study's findings and limits: Using a 13-signature model, the authors split ophthalmopathy from stable hyperthyroidism, with about 90% sensitivity and roughly 80% specificity.

Amplified TCR beta CDR3 regions were obtained using RNA transcripts as template. RT-PCR was first run with HTBI primers, then multiplex PCR in a second round. From the multiplex PCR reads, TCRdb called clonotypes with MiXCR, one entry per CDR3 protein. The repertoire has 1 million to 1.3 million distinct CDR3 sequences, about 38% of them found once; the top ten carry around 10%. This rearrangement joins TRBV28 to TRBJ1-1; 10 bases are shared with TRBD1. This clonotype was obtained from an adult man with Graves' hyperthyroidism. What was sequenced was peripheral blood or thyroid tissue (not recorded which). CDR3 residues: CASSLFPGQGDTEAFF. CDR3 DNA sequence: TGTGCCAGCAGTTTATTCCCCGGACAGGGGGACACTGAAGCTTTCTTT.